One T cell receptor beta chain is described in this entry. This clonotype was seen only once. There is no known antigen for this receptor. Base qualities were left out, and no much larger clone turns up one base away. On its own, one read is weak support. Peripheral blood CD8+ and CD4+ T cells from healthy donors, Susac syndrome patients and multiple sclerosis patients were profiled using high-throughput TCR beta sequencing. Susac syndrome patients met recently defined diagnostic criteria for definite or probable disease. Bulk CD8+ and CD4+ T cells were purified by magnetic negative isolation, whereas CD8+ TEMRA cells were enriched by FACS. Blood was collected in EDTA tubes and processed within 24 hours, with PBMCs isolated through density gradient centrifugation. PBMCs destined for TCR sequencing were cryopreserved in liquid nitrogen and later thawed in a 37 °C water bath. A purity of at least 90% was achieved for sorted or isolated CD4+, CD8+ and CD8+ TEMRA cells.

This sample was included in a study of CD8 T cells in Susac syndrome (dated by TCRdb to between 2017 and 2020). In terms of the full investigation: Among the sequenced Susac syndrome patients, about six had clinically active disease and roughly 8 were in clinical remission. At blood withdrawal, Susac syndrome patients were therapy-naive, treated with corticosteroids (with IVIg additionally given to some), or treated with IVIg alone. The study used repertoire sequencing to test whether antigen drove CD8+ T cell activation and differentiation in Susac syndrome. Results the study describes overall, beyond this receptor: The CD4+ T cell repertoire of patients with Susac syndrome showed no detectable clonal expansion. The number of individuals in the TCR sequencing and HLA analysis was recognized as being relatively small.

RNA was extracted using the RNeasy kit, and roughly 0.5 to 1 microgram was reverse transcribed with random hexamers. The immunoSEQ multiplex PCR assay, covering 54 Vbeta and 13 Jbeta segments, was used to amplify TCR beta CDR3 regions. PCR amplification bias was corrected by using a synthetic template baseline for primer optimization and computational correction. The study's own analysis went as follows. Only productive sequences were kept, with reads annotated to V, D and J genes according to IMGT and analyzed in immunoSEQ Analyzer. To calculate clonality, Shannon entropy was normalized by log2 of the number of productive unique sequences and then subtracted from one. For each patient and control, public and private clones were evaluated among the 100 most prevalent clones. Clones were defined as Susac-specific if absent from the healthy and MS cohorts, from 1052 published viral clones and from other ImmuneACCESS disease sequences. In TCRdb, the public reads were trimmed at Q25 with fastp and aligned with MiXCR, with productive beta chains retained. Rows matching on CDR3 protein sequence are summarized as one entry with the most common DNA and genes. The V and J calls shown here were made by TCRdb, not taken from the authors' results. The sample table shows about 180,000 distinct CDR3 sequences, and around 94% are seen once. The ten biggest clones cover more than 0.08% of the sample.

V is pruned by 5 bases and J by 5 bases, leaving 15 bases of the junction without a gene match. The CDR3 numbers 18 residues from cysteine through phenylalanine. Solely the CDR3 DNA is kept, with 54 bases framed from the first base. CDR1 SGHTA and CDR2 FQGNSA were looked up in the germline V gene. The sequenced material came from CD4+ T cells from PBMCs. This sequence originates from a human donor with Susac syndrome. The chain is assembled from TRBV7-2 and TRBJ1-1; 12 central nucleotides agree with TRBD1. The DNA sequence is TGTGCCAGCAGCGCCCGGGACAGGGGGCGAACGGGGAAAACTGAAGCTTTCTTT. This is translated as CASSARDRGRTGKTEAFF.